A single TCR beta chain is shown here with its context. The source of the sample is a study of cytomegalovirus exposure and HLA in healthy donors. This table comes from immunoSEQ multiplex PCR, and its TCRdb copy is limited to in-frame clones, with some not included. The sample includes 110,000 or so clones, 86% of them seen just once. The J segment lost 3 bases and the V segment lost 3 bases, leaving 9 bases of the junction unmatched. This CDR3 comprises 16 residues. CDR1 is SGHVS, CDR2 FNYEAQ, per germline. The source material was PBMCs. The TCR sequence derives from a woman under 30 in good health and CMV-seropositive. The V gene is TRBV7-6, the J gene TRBJ2-3; TRBD1 matches 7 bases. CDR3: CASSLKQGFVTDTQYF. In DNA, the CDR3 is TGTGCCAGCAGCTTGAAACAGGGGTTTGTGACAGATACGCAGTATTTT.